The T cell receptor (beta chain) under discussion was sequenced for a study of spatial heterogeneity in lung cancer. At the level of the study: Each distinct TCR and UMI combination averaged more than ten appearances in raw reads.

The germline V gene encodes CDR1 SGHDT and CDR2 YYEEEE. The CDR3 spans 14 residues. V lost 0 bases and J lost 6; bases outside the gene matches: 3. One entry per CDR3 protein results from TCRdb running MiXCR on the 5' RACE reads. The data show around 41,000 distinct CDR3 sequences, around 21% seen once. The time point was: blood at routine non-recurrence follow-up after resection. This material consisted of PBMCs, taken at follow-up. V and J are TRBV5-6 and TRBJ2-3; 8 nucleotides agree with TRBD2. The sequence was obtained from a female donor with early-stage non-small cell lung cancer. The CDR3 loop reads CASSLESGSDTQYF. In DNA, the CDR3 is TGTGCCAGCAGCTTGGAAAGCGGGAGTGATACGCAGTATTTT. Together with reference TRBV5-6 and TRBJ2-3, the CDR3 gives the full variable domain: DAGVTQSPTHLIKTRGQQVTLRCSPKSGHDTVSWYQQALGQGPQFIFQYYEEEERQRGNFPDRFSGHQFPNYSSELNVNALLLGDSALYLCASSLESGSDTQYFGPGTRLTVL.